What follows are 23 T cell receptor beta chains derived from one specimen sequenced in a study of response to subunit inactivated influenza vaccine (dated by TCRdb to 2017 to 2018). The library was made by RT-PCR. Sequencing instrument: Illumina HiSeq 2500. TCRdb trimmed public reads at Q25 via fastp, called clones via MiXCR and kept in-frame beta chains. Under each unique CDR3 protein, matching rows form one entry showing the most common genes and DNA. The sample records over 750,000 distinct CDR3 sequences, 21% of which are singletons. More than 8.5% of the sample rests with the top ten. The sequenced sample was PBMCs from blood, obtained roughly 5 days after vaccination. Receptors were obtained from a man between 45 and 60 years old who received an inactivated influenza vaccine. Donor details come from another sample of the same person, matched by shared clones.

Many counts were recorded for this clonotype. The chain carries TRBV12-5 and TRBJ2-1; 8 positions match TRBD1. The V and J ends lost 4 bases and 3 bases, in that order; junction bases with no gene match: 8. This CDR3 has 16 residues. The germline gives CDR1 LGHNT, CDR2 FRNRAP. In DNA, the CDR3 is TGTGCTAGTGGTTCGACACAGGGGGTGGGCTACAATGAGCAGTTCTTC. Translation: CASGSTQGVGYNEQFF.

The chain employs TRBV7-6 and TRBJ1-5, with D possibly TRBD1 on 5 matching bases. The CDR3 covers 14 residues. Germline CDR1 is SGHVS and CDR2 is FNYEAQ. Trimming removed 5 bases at V and 4 bases at J, with 12 bases between. CDR3 sequence: CASSDSYRNQPQHF. CDR3 DNA: TGTGCCAGCAGCGACAGCTACCGTAATCAGCCCCAGCATTTT.

Many counts were recorded for this clonotype. The chain is built from TRBV12-3 or TRBV12-4 and TRBJ1-6; no reliable D call. With 6 bases removed from V and 14 bases from J, the gap between germline ends came to 14 bases. The CDR3 is 12 residues long. The CDR3 nucleotides read TGTGCCAGCAGCCGCAACGTGAGGACCCTCCACTTT. This encodes CASSRNVRTLHF.

This clonotype was detected only a few times. The rearrangement links TRBV11-1 to TRBJ2-6, with a weak D call TRBD1 (6 bases). The V gene's germline CDR1 is SGHAT and CDR2 FQDESV (reference sequence). With 4 bases removed from V and 0 bases from J, the gap between germline ends came to 16 bases. CDR3 size: 18 residues. CDR3 nucleotide sequence: TGTGCCAGCAGCTCCGTTCCTAGGGGGTACTCTGGGGCCAACGTCCTGACTTTC. It is translated as CASSSVPRGYSGANVLTF.

This clonotype was counted between two and nine times. The chain uses TRBV7-9 and TRBJ2-5; D remains unclear. The CDR3 is made up of 12 amino acids. Germline assignment: CDR1 SEHNR and CDR2 FQNEAQ (reference sequence). Trimming shortened V by 2 bases and J by 5 bases, and 6 bases separated the two germline ends. CDR3 region: CASSLTSETQYF. Written as DNA, the CDR3 is TGTGCCAGCAGCTTAACTTCGGAGACCCAGTACTTC.

This clonotype has just a few counts. The rearrangement uses TRBV20-1 and TRBJ2-1; D possibly corresponds to TRBD1 (7 bases). The CDR3 contains 14 residues. V lost 3 bases, J lost 6 bases, and 15 bases lay in between. Germline CDR1 reads DFQATT; CDR2 reads SNEGSKA (reference sequence). CDR3 sequence (DNA): TGCAGTGCTAGTACCGGGACAGCGGGCAATGAGCAGTTCTTC. Protein product: CSASTGTAGNEQFF.

The chain has TRBV4-3 and TRBJ1-1; a possible D gene is TRBD1 (5 bases). With 4 bases removed from V and 11 bases from J, the gap between germline ends came to 17 bases. The CDR3 covers 13 residues. The germline CDR1 and CDR2 sequences are LGHNA and YSLEER. The CDR3 is CASSPRDGARAFF. In DNA form, the CDR3 reads TGCGCCAGCAGCCCTAGGGATGGGGCGCGGGCTTTCTTT.

The chain uses TRBV5-1 and TRBJ1-2; 7 bases are shared with TRBD1. The CDR3 totals 14 residues. With 6 bases clipped from V and 1 base from J, the junction kept 6 bases outside the gene matches. Germline values: CDR1 SGHRS, CDR2 YFSETQ. The CDR3 spells CASNPGQVNYGYTF. CDR3 bases: TGCGCCAGCAACCCCGGACAGGTTAACTATGGCTACACCTTC.

The chain combines TRBV4-2 with TRBJ2-1; D tentatively fits TRBD1 or TRBD2 (5 bases each). V was shortened by 4 bases and J by 4 bases, with 14 bases between the two germline ends. The CDR3 has 15 residues. Germline CDR1 is LGHNA and CDR2 is YNFKEQ. CDR3 sequence reads: CASSPQGPDYNEQFF. The CDR3, as DNA: TGTGCCAGCAGCCCCCAGGGACCAGATTACAATGAGCAGTTCTTC.

CDR3 nucleotide sequence: TGTGCCAGCAGCTTAGACGGCGGGAACCAAGAGACCCAGTACTTC. It codes for CASSLDGGNQETQYF. The genes are TRBV7-2 and TRBJ2-5, with TRBD2 as a possible D gene (6 bases). Germline V gene sequence: CDR1 SGHTA, CDR2 FQGNSA. With 1 base removed from V and 0 bases from J, the gap between germline ends came to 9 bases. This CDR3 is 15 amino acids long.

The V and J genes are TRBV6-1 and TRBJ1-1, with 8 positions matching TRBD1. The CDR3 is made up of 13 amino acids. CDR1 and CDR2 from the germline V gene are MNHNS and SASEGT. After removal of 3 bases from V and 10 bases from J, the junction contained 7 bases not matched to a gene. This CDR3 is CASSERQGNRAFF. The CDR3 nucleotides are TGTGCCAGCAGTGAGAGACAGGGGAATAGAGCTTTCTTT.

This clonotype was counted ten times or more. Relative to the germline gene, one junction end is altered; a read error may explain this. The chain is built from TRBV5-1 and TRBJ2-3; the D call may be TRBD1 or TRBD2 (7 bases each). Germline V lookup: CDR1 SGHRS, CDR2 YFSETQ. CDR3 length: 14 residues. The DNA for the CDR3 is TGTGCCAGCTCTCCAGGGGGGGTAACAGATACGCAGTATTTT. Amino acids: CASSPGGVTDTQYF.

There are a few counts of this clonotype. The chain uses TRBV18 and TRBJ1-4, with D unclear. V lost 3 bases and J 5 bases, leaving 13 bases between the germline ends. The germline V gene has CDR1 KGHSH and CDR2 LQKENI. The CDR3 has 15 amino acids. In DNA form, the CDR3 reads TGTGCCAGCTCACCGGTACAGAACTTAAATGAAAAACTGTTTTTT. It codes for CASSPVQNLNEKLFF.

The V and J genes are TRBV10-3 and TRBJ2-7, with D possibly called TRBD1 or TRBD2 (6 bases each). The CDR3 is 16 amino acids. V was clipped by 4 bases and J by 6 bases, with 22 bases between them. Germline V CDR1 and CDR2: ENHRY, SYGVKD. CDR3 loop: CAISGLGGTPQGEQYF. CDR3 nucleotide sequence: TGTGCCATCAGTGGTCTCGGGGGCACCCCGCAAGGCGAGCAGTACTTC.

This clonotype has only a few counts. The V call is TRBV5-1, the J call TRBJ1-2, with D perhaps matching TRBD1 (6 bases). Trimming stripped 0 bases from V and 0 bases from J, with 9 bases between. Germline loops: CDR1 SGHRS, CDR2 YFSETQ. The CDR3 contains 15 residues. DNA for the CDR3: TGCGCCAGCAGCTTGGCGGACAGAGCTAACTATGGCTACACCTTC. This translates into CASSLADRANYGYTF.

This clonotype was found a few times. The J gene is TRBJ2-2, the V gene TRBV9; no definite D call. This CDR3 is 14 amino acids long. The V end lost 0 bases, the J end lost 6 bases, and 9 bases lay between the germline ends. Germline assignment: CDR1 SGDLS and CDR2 YYNGEE. This CDR3 is CASSVGGESGELFF. The CDR3 DNA sequence: TGTGCCAGCAGCGTAGGCGGAGAGTCCGGGGAGCTGTTTTTT.

This clonotype turned up a few times. The chain carries TRBV25-1 and TRBJ2-7, with TRBD1 matching over 7 bases. The CDR3 runs 11 residues. V shed 8 bases, J shed 7 bases, and the junction held 5 bases outside the gene matches. Germline values: CDR1 MGHDK, CDR2 SYGVNS. The CDR3 DNA reads TGTGCCAGCTTAGCAGGGGGAGAGCAGTACTTC. Translating it yields CASLAGGEQYF.

CDR3 DNA: TGCGCCAGCAGCTTGGAGGCAGGGACCTACCAAGAGACCCAGTACTTC. Encoded protein: CASSLEAGTYQETQYF. The chain recombines TRBV5-1 with TRBJ2-5; D may be TRBD1 or TRBD2 (5 bases each). CDR3 size: 16 residues. Germline V CDR1 and CDR2: SGHRS, YFSETQ. The ends were cut back, 0 bases at V and 0 bases at J, with 12 bases in the middle.

This clonotype has a handful of counts. The chain uses TRBV9 and TRBJ2-2; 7 bases align to TRBD2. Germline lookup yields CDR1 SGDLS and CDR2 YYNGEE. Trimming at V came to 3 bases and at J to 4 bases, leaving 6 bases not matched to a gene. The CDR3 runs to 15 residues. DNA of the CDR3: TGTGCCAGCAGCGCGTGGGAGGGAGGCACCGGGGAGCTGTTTTTT. Its protein is CASSAWEGGTGELFF. The full variable domain, completed using reference TRBV9 and TRBJ2-2, is DSGVTQTPKHLITATGQRVTLRCSPRSGDLSVYWYQQSLDQGLQFLIQYYNGEERAKGNILERFSAQQFPDLHSELNLSSLELGDSALYFCASSAWEGGTGELFFGEGSRLTVL.

The chain carries TRBV5-1 and TRBJ2-3; 7 bases map to TRBD2. Germline values: CDR1 SGHRS, CDR2 YFSETQ. V was pared by 3 bases and J by 0 bases, with 4 bases of the junction left unmatched. This CDR3 has 15 amino acids. This CDR3 reads CASSWGGQSTDTQYF. CDR3 DNA sequence: TGCGCCAGCAGCTGGGGAGGGCAGAGCACAGATACGCAGTATTTT.

The table lists this clonotype with a few counts. The V and J genes are TRBV29-1 and TRBJ2-2; TRBD2 aligns across 7 bases. This CDR3 is built from 14 residues. With V trimmed by 6 bases and J by 5 bases, 9 bases remained unmatched. Germline V gene lookup returns CDR1 SQVTM and CDR2 ANQGSEA. CDR3 in amino acids: CSVRGGSGTGELFF. DNA of the CDR3: TGCAGCGTCCGGGGCGGGAGCGGGACCGGGGAGCTGTTTTTT.

This chain links TRBV9 with TRBJ2-5; D remains unclear. Germline CDR1 reads SGDLS; CDR2 reads YYNGEE. This CDR3 comprises 15 residues. Trimming took 0 bases from V and 0 from J, leaving 9 bases between them. CDR3 coding DNA: TGTGCCAGCAGCGTAGTAGTGGGTCACCAAGAGACCCAGTACTTC. Amino acids: CASSVVVGHQETQYF.

This clonotype has just a few counts. The J gene is TRBJ2-3, the V gene TRBV6-2 or TRBV6-3; tentative D call: TRBD2 (5 bases). The CDR3 has 14 amino acids. Germline assignment: CDR1 MNHEY and CDR2 SVGEGT. Trimming pared 2 bases from V and 5 bases from J, leaving 11 bases between. The CDR3 spells CASSYGLVRDTQYF. CDR3 DNA sequence: TGTGCCAGCAGTTACGGACTCGTTAGAGATACGCAGTATTTT.